Sequencing of this TCR beta chain was carried out in a study of Graves' ophthalmopathy and Graves' hyperthyroidism. For repertoire sequencing, the TCR beta CDR3 regions were amplified from RNA transcripts. Second-round multiplex PCR followed a first-round RT-PCR using HTBI primers. Each CDR3 protein gets one entry after TCRdb re-called the multiplex PCR reads with MiXCR. The sample yields some 520,000 distinct CDR3 sequences, approximately 15% seen once. Diagnosis was based on clinical symptoms, serum thyroxine, TRAb, thyroid ultrasound and orbital computed tomography. CDR3 length equals 14 residues. Germline V lookup: CDR1 SGHRS, CDR2 YFSETQ. The V and J ends lost 0 bases and 7 bases, in that order; junction bases with no gene match: 4.

Material: blood. This clonotype was sampled from a young woman with Graves' ophthalmopathy. The chain links TRBV5-1 to TRBJ2-7; 10 bases agree with TRBD2. Here the CDR3 reads CASSLDLAGVEQYF. The CDR3 region has the DNA TGCGCCAGCAGCTTGGATCTAGCGGGAGTGGAGCAGTACTTC.